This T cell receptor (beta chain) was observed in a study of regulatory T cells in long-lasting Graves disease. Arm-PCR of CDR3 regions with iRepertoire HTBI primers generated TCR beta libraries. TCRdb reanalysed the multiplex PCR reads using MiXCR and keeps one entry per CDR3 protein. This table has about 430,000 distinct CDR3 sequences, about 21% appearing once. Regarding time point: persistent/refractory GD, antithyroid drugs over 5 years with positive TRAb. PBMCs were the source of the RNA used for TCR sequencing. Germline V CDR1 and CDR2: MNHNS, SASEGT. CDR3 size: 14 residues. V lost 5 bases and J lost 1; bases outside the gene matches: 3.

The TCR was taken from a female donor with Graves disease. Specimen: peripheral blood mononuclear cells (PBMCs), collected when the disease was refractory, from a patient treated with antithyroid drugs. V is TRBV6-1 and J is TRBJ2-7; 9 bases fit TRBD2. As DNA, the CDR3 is TGTGCCAGCAGTCATGCGGGAGGGTCCTACGAGCAGTACTTC. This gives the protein CASSHAGGSYEQYF.